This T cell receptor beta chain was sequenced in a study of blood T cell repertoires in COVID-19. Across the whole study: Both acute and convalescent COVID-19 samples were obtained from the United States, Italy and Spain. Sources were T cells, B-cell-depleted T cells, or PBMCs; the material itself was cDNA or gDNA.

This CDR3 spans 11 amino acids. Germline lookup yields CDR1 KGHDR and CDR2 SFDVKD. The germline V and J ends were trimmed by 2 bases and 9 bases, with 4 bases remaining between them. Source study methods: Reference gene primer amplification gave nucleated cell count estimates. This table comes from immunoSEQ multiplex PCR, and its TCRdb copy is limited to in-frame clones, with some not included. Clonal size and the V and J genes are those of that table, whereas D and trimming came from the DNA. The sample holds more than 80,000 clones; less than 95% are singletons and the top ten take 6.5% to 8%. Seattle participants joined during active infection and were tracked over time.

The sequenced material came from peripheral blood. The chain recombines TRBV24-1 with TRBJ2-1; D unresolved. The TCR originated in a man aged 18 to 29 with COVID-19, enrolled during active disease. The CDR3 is CATSDSSEQFF. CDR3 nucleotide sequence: TGTGCCACCAGTGATTCGAGTGAGCAGTTCTTC.